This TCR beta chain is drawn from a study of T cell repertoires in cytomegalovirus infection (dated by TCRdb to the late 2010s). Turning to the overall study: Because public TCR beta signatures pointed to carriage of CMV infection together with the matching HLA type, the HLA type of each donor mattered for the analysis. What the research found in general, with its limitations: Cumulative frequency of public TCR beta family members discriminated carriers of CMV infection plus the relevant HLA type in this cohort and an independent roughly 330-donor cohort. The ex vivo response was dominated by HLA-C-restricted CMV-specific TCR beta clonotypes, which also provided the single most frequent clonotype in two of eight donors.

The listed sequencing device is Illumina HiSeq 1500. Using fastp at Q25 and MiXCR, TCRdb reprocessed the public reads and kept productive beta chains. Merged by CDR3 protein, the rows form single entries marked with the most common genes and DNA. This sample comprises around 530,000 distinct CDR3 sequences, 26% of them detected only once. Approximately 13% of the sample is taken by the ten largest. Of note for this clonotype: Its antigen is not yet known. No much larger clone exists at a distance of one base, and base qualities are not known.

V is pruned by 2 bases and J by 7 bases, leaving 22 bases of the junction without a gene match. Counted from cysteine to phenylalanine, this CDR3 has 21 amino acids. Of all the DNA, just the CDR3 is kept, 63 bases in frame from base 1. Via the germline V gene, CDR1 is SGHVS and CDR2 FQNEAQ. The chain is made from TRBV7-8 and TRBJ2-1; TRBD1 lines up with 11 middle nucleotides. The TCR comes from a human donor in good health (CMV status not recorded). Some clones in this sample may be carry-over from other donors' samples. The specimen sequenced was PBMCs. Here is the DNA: TGTGCCAGCAGCTTAAGTTACAGCGTTGGACTAGGACAGGGGGCTTTAAATGAGCAGTTCTTC. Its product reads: CASSLSYSVGLGQGALNEQFF. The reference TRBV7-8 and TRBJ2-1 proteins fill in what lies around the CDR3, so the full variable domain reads GAGVSQSPRYKVAKRGQDVALRCDPISGHVSLFWYQQALGQGPEFLTYFQNEAQLDKSGLPSDRFFAERPEGSVSTLKIQRTQQEDSAVYLCASSLSYSVGLGQGALNEQFFGPGTRLTVL.